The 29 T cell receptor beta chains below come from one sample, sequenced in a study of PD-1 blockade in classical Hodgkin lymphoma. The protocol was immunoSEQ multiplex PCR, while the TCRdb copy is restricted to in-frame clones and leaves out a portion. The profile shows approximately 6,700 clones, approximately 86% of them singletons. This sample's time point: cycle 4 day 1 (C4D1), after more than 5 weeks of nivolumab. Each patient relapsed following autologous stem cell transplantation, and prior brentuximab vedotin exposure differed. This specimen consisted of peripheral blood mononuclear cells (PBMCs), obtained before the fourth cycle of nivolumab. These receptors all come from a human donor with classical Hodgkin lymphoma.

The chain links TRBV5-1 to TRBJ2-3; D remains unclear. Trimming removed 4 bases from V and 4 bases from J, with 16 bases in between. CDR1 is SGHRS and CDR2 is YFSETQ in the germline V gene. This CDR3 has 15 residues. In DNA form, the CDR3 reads TGCGCCAGCAGCCCCCAGACCGAAAGGGCAGATACGCAGTATTTT. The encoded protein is CASSPQTERADTQYF.

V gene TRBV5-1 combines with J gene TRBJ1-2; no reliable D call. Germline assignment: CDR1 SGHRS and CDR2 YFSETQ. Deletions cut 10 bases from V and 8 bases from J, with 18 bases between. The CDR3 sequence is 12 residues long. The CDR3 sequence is CASRALREGYTF. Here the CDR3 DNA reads TGCGCCTCAAGGGCGCTTCGAGAAGGCTACACCTTC.

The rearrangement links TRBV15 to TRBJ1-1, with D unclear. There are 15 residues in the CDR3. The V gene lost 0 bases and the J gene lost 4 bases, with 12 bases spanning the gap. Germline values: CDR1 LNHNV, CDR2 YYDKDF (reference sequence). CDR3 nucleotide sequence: TGTGCCACCAGCAGAGATCGGGCTCCGGGCACTGAAGCTTTCTTT. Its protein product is CATSRDRAPGTEAFF.

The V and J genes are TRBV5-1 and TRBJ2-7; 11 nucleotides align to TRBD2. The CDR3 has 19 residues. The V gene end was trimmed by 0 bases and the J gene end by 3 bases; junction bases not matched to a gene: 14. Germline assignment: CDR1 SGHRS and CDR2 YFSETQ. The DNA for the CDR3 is TGCGCCAGCAGCTTGGGGGCTAGCGGGAGGCGCAAATCTATCTACGAGCAGTACGTC. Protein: CASSLGASGRRKSIYEQYV.

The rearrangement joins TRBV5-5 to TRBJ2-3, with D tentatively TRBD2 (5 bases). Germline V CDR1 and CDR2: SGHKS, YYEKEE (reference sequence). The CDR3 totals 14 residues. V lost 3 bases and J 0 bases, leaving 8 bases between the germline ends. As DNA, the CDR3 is TGTGCCAGCAGCTCTTGGACTAGCACAGATACGCAGTATTTT. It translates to CASSSWTSTDTQYF.

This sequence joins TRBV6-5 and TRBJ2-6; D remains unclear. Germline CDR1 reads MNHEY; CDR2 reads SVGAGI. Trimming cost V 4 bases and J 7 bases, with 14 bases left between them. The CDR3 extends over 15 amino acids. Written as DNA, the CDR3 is TGTGCCAGCAGTTCATATAGAACAGAAGCCAACGTCCTGACTTTC. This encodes CASSSYRTEANVLTF.

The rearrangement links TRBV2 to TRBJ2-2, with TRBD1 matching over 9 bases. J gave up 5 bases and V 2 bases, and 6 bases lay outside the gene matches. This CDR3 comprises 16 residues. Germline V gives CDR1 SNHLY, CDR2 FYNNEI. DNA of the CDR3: TGTGCCAGCAGTGAAATGGGACAGGGTAAAACCGGGGAGCTGTTTTTT. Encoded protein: CASSEMGQGKTGELFF.

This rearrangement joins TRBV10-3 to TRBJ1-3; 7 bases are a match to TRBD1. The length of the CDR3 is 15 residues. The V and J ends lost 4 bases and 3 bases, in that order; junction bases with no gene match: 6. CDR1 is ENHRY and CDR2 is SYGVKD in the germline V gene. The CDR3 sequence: CAISGTGVGGNTIYF. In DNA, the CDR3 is TGTGCCATCAGTGGCACAGGGGTCGGTGGAAACACCATATATTTT.

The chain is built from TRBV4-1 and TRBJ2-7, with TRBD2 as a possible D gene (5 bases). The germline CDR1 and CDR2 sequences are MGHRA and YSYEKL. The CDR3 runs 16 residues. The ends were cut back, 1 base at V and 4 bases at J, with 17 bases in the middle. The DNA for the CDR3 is TGCGCCAGCAGCCAAGCCGTGGCGGGTGGAACTTACGAGCAGTACGTC. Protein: CASSQAVAGGTYEQYV.

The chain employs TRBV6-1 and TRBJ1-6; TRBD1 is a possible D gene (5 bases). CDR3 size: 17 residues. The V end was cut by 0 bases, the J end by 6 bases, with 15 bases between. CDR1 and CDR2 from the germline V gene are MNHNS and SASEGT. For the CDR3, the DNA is TGTGCCAGCAGTGAAGCTCCTCGGGGGGGTTTTAATTCACCCCTCCACTTT. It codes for CASSEAPRGGFNSPLHF.

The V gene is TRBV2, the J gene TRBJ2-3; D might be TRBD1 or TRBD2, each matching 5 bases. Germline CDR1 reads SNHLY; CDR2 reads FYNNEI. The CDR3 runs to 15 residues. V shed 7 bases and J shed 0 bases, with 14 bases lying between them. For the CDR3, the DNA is TGTGCCAGCATACCCGGGACCTTTAGCACAGATACGCAGTATTTT. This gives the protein CASIPGTFSTDTQYF.

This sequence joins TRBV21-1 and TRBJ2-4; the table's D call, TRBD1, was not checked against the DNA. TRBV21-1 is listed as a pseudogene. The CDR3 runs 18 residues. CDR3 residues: CASLPGQKTLLAKNIQYF. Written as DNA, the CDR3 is TGTGCCAGCCTTCCGGGACAGAAGACCTTACTAGCCAAAAACATTCAGTACTTC.

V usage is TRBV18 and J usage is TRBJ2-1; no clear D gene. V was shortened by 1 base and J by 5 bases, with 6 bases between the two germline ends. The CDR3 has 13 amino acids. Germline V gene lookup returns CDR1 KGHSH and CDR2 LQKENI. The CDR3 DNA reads TGTGCCAGCTCACCACGGATGGACAATGAGCAGTTCTTC. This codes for CASSPRMDNEQFF.

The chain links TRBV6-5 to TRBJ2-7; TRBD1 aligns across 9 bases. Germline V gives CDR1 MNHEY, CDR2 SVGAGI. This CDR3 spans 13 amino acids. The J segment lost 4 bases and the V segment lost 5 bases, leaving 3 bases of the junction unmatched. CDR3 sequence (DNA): TGTGCCAGCAGTCGGACAGGGGCGTACGAGCAGTACGTC. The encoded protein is CASSRTGAYEQYV.

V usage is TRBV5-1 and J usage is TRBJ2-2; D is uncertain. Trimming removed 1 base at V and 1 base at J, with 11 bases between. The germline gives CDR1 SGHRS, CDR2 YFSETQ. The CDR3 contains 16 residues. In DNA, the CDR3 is TGCGCCAGCAGCTTGTCACCCTTTATGAACACCGGGGAGCTGTTTTTT. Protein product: CASSLSPFMNTGELFF. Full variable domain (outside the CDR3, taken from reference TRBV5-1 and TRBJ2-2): KAGVTQTPRYLIKTRGQQVTLSCSPISGHRSVSWYQQTPGQGLQFLFEYFSETQRNKGNFPGRFSGRQFSNSRSEMNVSTLELGDSALYLCASSLSPFMNTGELFFGEGSRLTVL.

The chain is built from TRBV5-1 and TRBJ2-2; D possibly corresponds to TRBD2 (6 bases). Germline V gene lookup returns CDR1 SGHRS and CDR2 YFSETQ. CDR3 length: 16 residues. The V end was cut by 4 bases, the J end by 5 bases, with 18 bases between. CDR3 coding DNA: TGCGCCAGCAGCGCTCACGGGAGACCAGAAACCGGGGAGCTGTTTTTT. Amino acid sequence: CASSAHGRPETGELFF.

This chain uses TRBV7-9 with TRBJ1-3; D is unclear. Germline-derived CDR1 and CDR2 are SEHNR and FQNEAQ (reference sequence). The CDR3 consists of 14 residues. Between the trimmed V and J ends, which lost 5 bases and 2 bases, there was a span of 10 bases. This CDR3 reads CASSHQETGNTIYF. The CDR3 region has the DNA TGTGCCAGCAGCCACCAGGAGACTGGAAACACCATATATTTT. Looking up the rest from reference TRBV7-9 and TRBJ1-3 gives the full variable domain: DTGVSQNPRHKITKRGQNVTFRCDPISEHNRLYWYRQTLGQGPEFLTYFQNEAQLEKSRLLSDRFSAERPKGSFSTLEIQRTEQGDSAMYLCASSHQETGNTIYFGEGSWLTVV.

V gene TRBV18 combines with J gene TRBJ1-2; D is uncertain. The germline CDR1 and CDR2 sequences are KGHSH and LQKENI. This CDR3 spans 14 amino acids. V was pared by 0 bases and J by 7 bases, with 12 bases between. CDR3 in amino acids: CASSPPGRETGYTF. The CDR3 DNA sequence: TGTGCCAGCTCACCACCTGGGAGGGAGACTGGCTACACCTTC.

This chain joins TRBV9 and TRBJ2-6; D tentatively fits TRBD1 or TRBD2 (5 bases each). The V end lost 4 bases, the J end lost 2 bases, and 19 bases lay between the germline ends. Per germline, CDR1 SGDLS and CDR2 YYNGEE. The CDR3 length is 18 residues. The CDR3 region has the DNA TGTGCCAGCAGCAACAGGAGGTCCTTGGTGACTGGGGCCAACGTCCTGACTTTC. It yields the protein CASSNRRSLVTGANVLTF.

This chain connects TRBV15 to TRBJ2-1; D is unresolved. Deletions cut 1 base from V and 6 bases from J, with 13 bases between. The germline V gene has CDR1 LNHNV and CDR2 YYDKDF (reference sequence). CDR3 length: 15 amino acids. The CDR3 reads CATSRVSGFSNEQFF. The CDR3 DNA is TGTGCCACCAGCAGAGTTTCGGGTTTCTCCAATGAGCAGTTCTTC.

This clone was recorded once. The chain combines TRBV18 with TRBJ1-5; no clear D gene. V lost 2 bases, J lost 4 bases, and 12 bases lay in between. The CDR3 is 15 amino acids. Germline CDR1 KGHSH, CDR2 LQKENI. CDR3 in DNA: TGTGCCAGCTCACCATCGGGAGGGTTTAATCAGCCCCAGCATTTT. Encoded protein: CASSPSGGFNQPQHF.

CDR3 residues: CASRSRGTGVDEQYV. DNA of the CDR3: TGTGCCAGCCGCTCGAGGGGGACAGGGGTGGACGAGCAGTACGTC. The chain has TRBV6-6 and TRBJ2-7; 10 positions match TRBD1. In germline, CDR1 is MNHNY, CDR2 SVGAGI (reference sequence). This CDR3 comprises 15 residues. Trimming cost V 8 bases and J 5 bases; bases outside gene matches: 12.

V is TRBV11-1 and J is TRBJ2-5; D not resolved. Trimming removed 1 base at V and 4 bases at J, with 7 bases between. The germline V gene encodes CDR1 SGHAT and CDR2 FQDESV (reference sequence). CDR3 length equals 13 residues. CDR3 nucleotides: TGTGCCAGCAGCTTAGGGTCGCGAGAGACCCAGTACTTC. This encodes CASSLGSRETQYF.

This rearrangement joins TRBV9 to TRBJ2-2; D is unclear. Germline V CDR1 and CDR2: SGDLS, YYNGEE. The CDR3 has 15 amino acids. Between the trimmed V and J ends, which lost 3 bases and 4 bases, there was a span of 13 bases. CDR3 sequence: CASSAGSLCTGELFF. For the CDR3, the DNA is TGTGCCAGCAGCGCCGGGTCCCTATGCACCGGGGAGCTGTTTTTT.

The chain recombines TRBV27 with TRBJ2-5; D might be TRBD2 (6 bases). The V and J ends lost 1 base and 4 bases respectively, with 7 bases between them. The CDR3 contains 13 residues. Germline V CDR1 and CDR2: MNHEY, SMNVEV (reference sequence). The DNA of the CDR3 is TGTGCCAGCAGTTTATGGGGAGGAGAGACCCAGTACTTC. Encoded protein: CASSLWGGETQYF.

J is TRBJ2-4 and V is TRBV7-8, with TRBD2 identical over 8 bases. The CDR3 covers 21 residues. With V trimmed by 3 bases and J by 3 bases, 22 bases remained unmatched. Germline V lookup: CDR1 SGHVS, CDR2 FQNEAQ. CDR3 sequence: CASSFRGRGPRGGLGKNIQYF. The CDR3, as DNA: TGTGCCAGCAGCTTTAGGGGTCGGGGGCCCCGCGGGGGGCTTGGCAAAAACATTCAGTACTTC.

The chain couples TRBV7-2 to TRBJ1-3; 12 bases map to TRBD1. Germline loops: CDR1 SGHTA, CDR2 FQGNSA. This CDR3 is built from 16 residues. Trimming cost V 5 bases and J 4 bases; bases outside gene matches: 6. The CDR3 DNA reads TGTGCCAGCAGCATATCCGGGACAGGGGGCGGAAACACCATATATTTT. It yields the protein CASSISGTGGGNTIYF.

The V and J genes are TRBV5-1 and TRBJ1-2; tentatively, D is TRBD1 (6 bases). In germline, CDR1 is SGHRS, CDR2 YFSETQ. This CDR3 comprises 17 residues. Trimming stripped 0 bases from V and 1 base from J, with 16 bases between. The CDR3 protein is CASSLGHRQDLNYGYTF. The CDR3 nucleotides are TGCGCCAGCAGCTTGGGCCACCGACAGGATCTTAACTATGGCTACACCTTC.

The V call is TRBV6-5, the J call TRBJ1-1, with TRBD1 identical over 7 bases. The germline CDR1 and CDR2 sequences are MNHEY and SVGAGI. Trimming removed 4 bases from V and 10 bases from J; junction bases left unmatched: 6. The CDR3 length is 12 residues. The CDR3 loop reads CASSSTGAVAFF. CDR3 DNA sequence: TGTGCCAGCAGTTCCACAGGGGCGGTAGCTTTCTTT.